This T cell receptor beta chain appears in the sequencing data of a study of identical twins. Findings of the study overall: Conclusions were based on cross-sectional statistical analysis, without following the same donors. The presence of invariant MAIT and iNKT cells could partly confound analyses of zero-insertion sequences.

This clonotype was recorded a few times. Its antigen remains unknown. The length of the CDR3 is 14 residues. CDR1 KGHDR and CDR2 SFDVKD come from the germline V gene. Trimming took off 0 bases at V and 6 bases at J, with 7 bases between the two ends. A universal primer site arose from template switching, and cDNA bore unique molecular identifiers. TCRdb re-called the 5' RACE reads with MiXCR, one entry per CDR3 protein. The table records under 250,000 distinct CDR3 sequences, approximately 6.8% of them present only once. Another study also made use of these data, one on yellow fever vaccine responses in identical twins.

The sequence was obtained from a woman between 18 and 30 years old in good health. The V gene is TRBV24-1, the J gene TRBJ2-2, with no clear D. Material for sequencing was CD8+ T cells sorted from blood. The CDR3 coding sequence is TGTGCCACCAGTGATTTGTCTCCGGCCGGGGAGCTGTTTTTT. Its translation: CATSDLSPAGELFF.